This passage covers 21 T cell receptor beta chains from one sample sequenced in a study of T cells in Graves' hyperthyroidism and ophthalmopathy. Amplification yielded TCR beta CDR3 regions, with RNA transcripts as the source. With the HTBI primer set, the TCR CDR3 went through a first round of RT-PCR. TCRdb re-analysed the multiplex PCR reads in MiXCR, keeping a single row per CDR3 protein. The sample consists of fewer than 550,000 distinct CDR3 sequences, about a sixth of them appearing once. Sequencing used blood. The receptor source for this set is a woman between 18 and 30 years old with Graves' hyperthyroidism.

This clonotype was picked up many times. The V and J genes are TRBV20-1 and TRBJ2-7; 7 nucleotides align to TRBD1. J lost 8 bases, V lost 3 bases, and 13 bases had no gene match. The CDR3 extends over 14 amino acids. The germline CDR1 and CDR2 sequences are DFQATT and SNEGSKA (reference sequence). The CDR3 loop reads CSASDGQEWEKQYF. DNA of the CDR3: TGCAGTGCTAGCGACGGACAGGAATGGGAAAAGCAGTACTTC.

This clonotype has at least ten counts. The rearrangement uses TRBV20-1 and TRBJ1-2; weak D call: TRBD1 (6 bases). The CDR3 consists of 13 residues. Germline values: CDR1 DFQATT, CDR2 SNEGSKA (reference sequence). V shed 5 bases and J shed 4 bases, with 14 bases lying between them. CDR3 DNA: TGCAGTGCTTCACAGGGATTGGGCTATGGCTACACCTTC. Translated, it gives CSASQGLGYGYTF.

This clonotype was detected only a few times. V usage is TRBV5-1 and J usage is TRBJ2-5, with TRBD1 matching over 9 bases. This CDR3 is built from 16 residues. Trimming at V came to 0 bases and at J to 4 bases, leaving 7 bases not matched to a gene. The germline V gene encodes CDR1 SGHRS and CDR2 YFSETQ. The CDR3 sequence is CASSLEGQGYAETQYF. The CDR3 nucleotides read TGCGCCAGCAGCTTGGAGGGACAGGGTTACGCAGAGACCCAGTACTTC.

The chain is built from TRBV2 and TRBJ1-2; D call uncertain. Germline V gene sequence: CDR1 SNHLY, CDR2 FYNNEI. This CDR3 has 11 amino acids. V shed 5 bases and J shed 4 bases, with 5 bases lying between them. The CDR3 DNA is TGTGCCAGCAGTCGATTCTATGGCTACACCTTC. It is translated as CASSRFYGYTF.

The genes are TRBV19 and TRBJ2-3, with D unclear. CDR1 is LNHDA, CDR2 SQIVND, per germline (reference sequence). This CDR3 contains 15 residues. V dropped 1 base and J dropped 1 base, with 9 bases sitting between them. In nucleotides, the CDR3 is TGTGCCAGTAGTATAGGATTCGTCGGCACAGATACGCAGTATTTT. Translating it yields CASSIGFVGTDTQYF.

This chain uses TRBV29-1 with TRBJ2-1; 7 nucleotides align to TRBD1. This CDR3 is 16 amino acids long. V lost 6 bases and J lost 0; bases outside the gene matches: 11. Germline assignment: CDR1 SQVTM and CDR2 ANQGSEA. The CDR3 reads CSVNLPGTASYNEQFF. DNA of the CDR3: TGCAGCGTGAATCTCCCCGGGACAGCCTCCTACAATGAGCAGTTCTTC.

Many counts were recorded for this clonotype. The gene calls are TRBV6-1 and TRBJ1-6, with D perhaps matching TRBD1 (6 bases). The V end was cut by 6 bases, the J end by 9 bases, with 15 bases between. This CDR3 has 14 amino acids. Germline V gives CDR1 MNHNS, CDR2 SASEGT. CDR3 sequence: CASSPGTTSSPLHF. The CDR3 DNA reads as TGTGCCAGCAGCCCCGGGACAACAAGTTCACCCCTCCACTTT.

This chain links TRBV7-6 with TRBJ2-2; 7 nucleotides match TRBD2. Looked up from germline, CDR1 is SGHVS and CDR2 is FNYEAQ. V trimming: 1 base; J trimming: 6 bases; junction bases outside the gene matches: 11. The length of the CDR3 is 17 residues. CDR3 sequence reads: CASSLVLAGVSAGELFF. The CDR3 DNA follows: TGTGCCAGCAGCTTAGTGCTCGCGGGAGTATCTGCCGGGGAGCTGTTTTTT.

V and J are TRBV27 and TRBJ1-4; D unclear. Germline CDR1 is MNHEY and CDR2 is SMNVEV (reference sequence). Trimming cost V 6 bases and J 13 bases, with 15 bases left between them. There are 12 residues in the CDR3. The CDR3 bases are TGTGCCAGCAGCTCAGTTGGGGAAGGACTGTTTTTT. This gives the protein CASSSVGEGLFF. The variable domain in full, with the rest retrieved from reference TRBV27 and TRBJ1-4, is EAQVTQNPRYLITVTGKKLTVTCSQNMNHEYMSWYRQDPGLGLRQIYYSMNVEVTDKGDVPEGYKVSRKEKRNFPLILESPSPNQTSLYFCASSSVGEGLFFGSGTQLSVL.

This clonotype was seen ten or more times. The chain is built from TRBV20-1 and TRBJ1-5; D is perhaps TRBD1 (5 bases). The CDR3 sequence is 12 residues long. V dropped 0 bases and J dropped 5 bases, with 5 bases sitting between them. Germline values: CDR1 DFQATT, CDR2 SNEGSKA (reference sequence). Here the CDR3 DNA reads TGCAGTGCTAGAGAGGGGGATCAGCCCCAGCATTTT. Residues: CSAREGDQPQHF.

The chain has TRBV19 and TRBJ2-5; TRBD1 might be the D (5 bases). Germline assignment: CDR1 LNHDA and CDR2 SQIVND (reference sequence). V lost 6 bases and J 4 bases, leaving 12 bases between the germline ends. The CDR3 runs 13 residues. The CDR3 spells CASSPDIRETQYF. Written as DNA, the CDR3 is TGTGCCAGTAGCCCGGACATAAGAGAGACCCAGTACTTC.

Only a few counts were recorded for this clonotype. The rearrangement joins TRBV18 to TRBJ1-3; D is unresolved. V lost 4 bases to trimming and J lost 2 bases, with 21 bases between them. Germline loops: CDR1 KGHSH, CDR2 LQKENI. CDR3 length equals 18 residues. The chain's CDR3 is CASSRVGGGSPPGNTIYF. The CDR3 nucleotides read TGTGCCAGCTCACGGGTCGGAGGCGGCAGCCCCCCTGGAAACACCATATATTTT.

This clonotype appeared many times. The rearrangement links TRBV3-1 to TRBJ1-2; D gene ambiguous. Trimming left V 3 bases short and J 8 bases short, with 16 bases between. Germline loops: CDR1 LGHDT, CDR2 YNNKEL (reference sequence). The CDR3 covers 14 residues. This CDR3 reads CASSQAGGKEGYTF. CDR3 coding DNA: TGTGCCAGCAGCCAGGCAGGAGGAAAAGAAGGCTACACCTTC. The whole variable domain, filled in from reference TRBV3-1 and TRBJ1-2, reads DTAVSQTPKYLVTQMGNDKSIKCEQNLGHDTMYWYKQDSKKFLKIMFSYNNKELIINETVPNRFSPKSPDKAHLNLHINSLELGDSAVYFCASSQAGGKEGYTFGSGTRLTVV.

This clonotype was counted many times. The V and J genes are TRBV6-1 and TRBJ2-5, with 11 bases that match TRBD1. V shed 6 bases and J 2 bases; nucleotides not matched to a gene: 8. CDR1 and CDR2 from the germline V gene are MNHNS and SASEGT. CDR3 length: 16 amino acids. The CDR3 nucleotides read TGTGCCAGCAGCTATTCCGGGACAGGGGGACAAGAGACCCAGTACTTC. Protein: CASSYSGTGGQETQYF.

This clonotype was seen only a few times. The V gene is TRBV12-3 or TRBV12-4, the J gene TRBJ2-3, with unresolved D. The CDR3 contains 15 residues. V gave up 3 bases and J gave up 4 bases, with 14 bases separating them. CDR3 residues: CASSLSGRLPDTQYF. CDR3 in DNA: TGTGCCAGCAGTTTGTCCGGGCGACTCCCAGATACGCAGTATTTT.

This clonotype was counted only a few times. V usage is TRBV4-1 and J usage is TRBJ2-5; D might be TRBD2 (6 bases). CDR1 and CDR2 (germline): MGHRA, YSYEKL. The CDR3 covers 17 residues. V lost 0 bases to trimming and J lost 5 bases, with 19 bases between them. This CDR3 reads CASSQDSGLPRRETQYF. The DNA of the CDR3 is TGCGCCAGCAGCCAAGATTCGGGACTCCCGAGGAGGGAGACCCAGTACTTC.

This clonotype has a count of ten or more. CDR3 DNA sequence: TGCAGTGCCCTGAGCGGGGGGCTTTCCTACGAGCAGTACTTC. It encodes CSALSGGLSYEQYF. The chain combines TRBV20-1 with TRBJ2-7; 9 nucleotides match TRBD2. Trimming removed 6 bases from V and 1 base from J; junction bases left unmatched: 7. This CDR3 has 14 residues. CDR1 and CDR2 from the germline V gene are DFQATT and SNEGSKA (reference sequence).

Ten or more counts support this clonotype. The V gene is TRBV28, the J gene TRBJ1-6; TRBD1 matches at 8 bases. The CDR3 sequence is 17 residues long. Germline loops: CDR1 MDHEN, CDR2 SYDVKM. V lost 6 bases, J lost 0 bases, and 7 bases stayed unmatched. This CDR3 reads CASSRDRSSSYNSPLHF. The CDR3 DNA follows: TGTGCCAGCAGCAGGGACAGGTCGAGCTCCTATAATTCACCCCTCCACTTT.

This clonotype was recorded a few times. The CDR3 DNA follows: TGTGCCAGCAGCTCTTCGTGGGGGACAACTAATGAAAAACTGTTTTTT. It encodes CASSSSWGTTNEKLFF. The J gene is TRBJ1-4, the V gene TRBV11-3, with D tentatively TRBD1 (5 bases). Germline V gene sequence: CDR1 SGHNT, CDR2 YENEEA. The CDR3 sequence is 16 residues long. The V end was cut by 4 bases, the J end by 0 bases, with 12 bases between.

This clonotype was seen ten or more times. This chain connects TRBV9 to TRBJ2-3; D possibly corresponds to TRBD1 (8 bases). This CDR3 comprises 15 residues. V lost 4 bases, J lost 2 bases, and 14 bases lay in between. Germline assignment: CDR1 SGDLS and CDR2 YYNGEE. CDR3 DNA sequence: TGTGCCAGCAGCAGCGGGACAGGTTACACAGATACGCAGTATTTT. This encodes CASSSGTGYTDTQYF. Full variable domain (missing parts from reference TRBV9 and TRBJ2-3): DSGVTQTPKHLITATGQRVTLRCSPRSGDLSVYWYQQSLDQGLQFLIQYYNGEERAKGNILERFSAQQFPDLHSELNLSSLELGDSALYFCASSSGTGYTDTQYFGPGTRLTVL.

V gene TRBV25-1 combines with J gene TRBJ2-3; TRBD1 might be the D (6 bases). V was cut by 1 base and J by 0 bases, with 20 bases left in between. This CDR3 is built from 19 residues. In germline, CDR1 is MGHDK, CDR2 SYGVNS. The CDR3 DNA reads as TGTGCCAGCAGTGAATTAGGGGGAAGGTTTCGTCCTAGCACAGATACGCAGTATTTT. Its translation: CASSELGGRFRPSTDTQYF.